This T cell receptor (beta chain) originates from a study of beta chain features in type 1 diabetes. Study at large: The patient and healthy donor groups were comparable for age, gender and cell yields. Analysis included under 120,000,000 sorted cells drawn from all samples.

Sequencing targeted expressed TCRB transcripts, as all isolated RNA had been reverse transcribed. Only in-frame clones appear in the TCRdb table, and some are missing; sequencing was by immunoSEQ multiplex PCR. The profile shows around 53,000 clones, 55% to 75% of them singletons. The length of the CDR3 is 15 residues. V shed 2 bases, J shed 9 bases, and the junction held 9 bases outside the gene matches. Germline V gene data show CDR1 as KGHSH and CDR2 as LQKENI. Study findings and constraints: Moderate yet significant TCRB CDR3 shortening was seen in Type 1 diabetes patients in all four CD4+ subsets. For patients, the naive, central memory and Treg TCRB repertoires appeared more alike than for healthy donors.

In the case of this clone: Its antigen is unidentified.

The sequence derives from a woman aged 25 to 39 with type 1 diabetes. The chain joins TRBV18 to TRBJ2-1; 8 positions match TRBD2. Sequencing input: stem cell memory CD4+ T cells from blood. The CDR3 nucleotides are TGTGCCAGCTCACCAGGAACGGGAGGGCCGAGTGAGCAGTTCTTC. It specifies CASSPGTGGPSEQFF.